One and the same sample provided the 23 T cell receptor beta chains below, sequenced in a study of cytomegalovirus exposure and HLA in healthy donors. Generated by immunoSEQ multiplex PCR, the TCRdb table keeps only in-frame clones and is missing some. The data contain 150,000 to 200,000 clones, 86% of them seen just once; the ten biggest clones take up about 2.5%. The sequenced sample consisted of PBMCs. All receptors come from a man between 18 and 35 years old in good health and CMV-seropositive.

V gene TRBV19 combines with J gene TRBJ1-4; 7 bases are shared with TRBD1. This CDR3 comprises 15 residues. Trimming took 11 bases from V and 7 from J; bases not matched to a gene: 16. The germline CDR1 and CDR2 sequences are LNHDA and SQIVND (reference sequence). CDR3 DNA: TGTGCCGCCCGGGACAGCCTGCGGGGAGGTGAAAAACTGTTTTTT. Protein product: CAARDSLRGGEKLFF. The full variable domain, with the rest looked up from reference TRBV19 and TRBJ1-4, is DGGITQSPKYLFRKEGQNVTLSCEQNLNHDAMYWYRQDPGQGLRLIYYSQIVNDFQKGDIAEGYSVSREKKESFPLTVTSAQKNPTAFYLCAARDSLRGGEKLFFGSGTQLSVL.

This clone has only a few counts. The identical CDR3 is also encoded by other nucleotide sequences in the sample. The chain links TRBV7-2 to TRBJ2-5; possible D gene TRBD1, 6 bases. Germline V gives CDR1 SGHTA, CDR2 FQGNSA. This CDR3 has 12 amino acids. The V gene lost 5 bases and the J gene lost 4 bases, with 8 bases spanning the gap. DNA of the CDR3: TGTGCCAGCAGCCCACAGGGAGAGACCCAGTACTTC. Translating gives CASSPQGETQYF.

The rearrangement joins TRBV19 to TRBJ1-1; 8 nucleotides agree with TRBD1. The CDR3 is 12 residues long. The J segment lost 10 bases and the V segment lost 7 bases, leaving 8 bases of the junction unmatched. The germline CDR1 and CDR2 sequences are LNHDA and SQIVND (reference sequence). CDR3 sequence reads: CASKRGGQAAFF. CDR3 sequence (DNA): TGTGCCAGTAAAAGAGGGGGACAGGCAGCTTTCTTT.

V usage is TRBV28 and J usage is TRBJ2-6; D is perhaps TRBD2 (6 bases). Germline lookup yields CDR1 MDHEN and CDR2 SYDVKM. Deletions cut 7 bases from V and 0 bases from J, with 13 bases between. CDR3 length: 16 amino acids. CDR3: CASKRGLSSGANVLTF. CDR3 DNA sequence: TGTGCCAGCAAAAGGGGACTGAGCTCTGGGGCCAACGTCCTGACTTTC.

Here the CDR3 reads CASSLNAPGQGTDTQYF. Written as DNA, the CDR3 is TGTGCCAGCAGCTTGAACGCCCCGGGACAGGGGACAGATACGCAGTATTTT. This sequence joins TRBV7-3 and TRBJ2-3; 10 bases agree with TRBD1. V shed 3 bases, J shed 3 bases, and the junction held 9 bases outside the gene matches. This CDR3 spans 17 amino acids. Germline V CDR1 and CDR2: SGHTA, FQGTGA.

This chain connects TRBV5-1 to TRBJ1-4; D is unclear. Trimming shortened V by 7 bases and J by 0 bases, and 10 bases separated the two germline ends. CDR1 is SGHRS, CDR2 YFSETQ, per germline. This CDR3 is built from 14 residues. CDR3: CASRSSATNEKLFF. CDR3 coding DNA: TGCGCCAGCCGTAGTTCCGCAACTAATGAAAAACTGTTTTTT.

V usage is TRBV5-6 and J usage is TRBJ2-1, with TRBD1 identical over 8 bases. The ends lost 7 bases at V and 0 bases at J; junction bases unmatched: 15. This CDR3 has 18 amino acids. Germline lookup yields CDR1 SGHDT and CDR2 YYEEEE. CDR3 DNA sequence: TGTGCCAGCTCCCAGGGACAGGCCTTTCCAAGCTCCTACAATGAGCAGTTCTTC. This codes for CASSQGQAFPSSYNEQFF.

This chain uses TRBV15 with TRBJ1-5; maybe TRBD1 (5 bases). Germline V CDR1 and CDR2: LNHNV, YYDKDF (reference sequence). Trimming shortened V by 4 bases and J by 10 bases, and 20 bases separated the two germline ends. The CDR3 has 15 amino acids. CDR3 residues: CATSTFPGGNLPQHF. The CDR3 nucleotides read TGTGCCACCAGCACATTTCCTGGGGGGAATCTTCCCCAGCATTTT.

The rearrangement joins TRBV5-1 to TRBJ1-2; D gene uncertain. Germline lookup yields CDR1 SGHRS and CDR2 YFSETQ. The CDR3 loop spans 14 amino acids. V gave up 0 bases and J gave up 4 bases, with 10 bases separating them. The CDR3 reads CASSLDRRGYGYTF. The CDR3, as DNA: TGCGCCAGCAGCTTGGATCGGCGGGGCTATGGCTACACCTTC.

This clone was seen more than once but under ten times. The chain uses TRBV6-1 and TRBJ1-2; D is undetermined. The CDR3 runs 13 residues. Looked up from germline, CDR1 is MNHNS and CDR2 is SASEGT. V gave up 6 bases and J gave up 0 bases, with 8 bases separating them. CDR3 sequence reads: CASRQTTNYGYTF. The CDR3 DNA follows: TGTGCCAGCAGGCAGACAACTAACTATGGCTACACCTTC.

This clone was seen once. V is TRBV2 and J is TRBJ1-2; D gene uncertain. Trimming left V 5 bases short and J 10 bases short, with 20 bases between. The CDR3 runs to 14 residues. CDR1 is SNHLY, CDR2 FYNNEI, per germline. CDR3 nucleotide sequence: TGTGCCAGCAGTCCTTATCTGGGGAGCTGGCTCTACACCTTC. Amino acids: CASSPYLGSWLYTF.

The chain combines TRBV10-3 with TRBJ2-7; the D call may be TRBD1 or TRBD2 (7 bases each). From germline, CDR1 is ENHRY and CDR2 SYGVKD. The CDR3 runs 14 residues. With 10 bases removed from V and 0 bases from J, the gap between germline ends came to 16 bases. The CDR3 spells CASRGVAGSYEQYF. The CDR3 nucleotides read TGTGCCAGCAGGGGGGTAGCGGGCTCCTACGAGCAGTACTTC.

This clone was observed a handful of times. This chain joins TRBV6-6 and TRBJ2-7; TRBD2 matches 7 bases. This CDR3 is built from 15 residues. The germline V gene has CDR1 MNHNY and CDR2 SVGAGI (reference sequence). J lost 3 bases, V lost 0 bases, and 5 bases had no gene match. The CDR3 nucleotides are TGTGCCAGCAGTTACTCCGGCGGGGGTAACTACGAGCAGTACTTC. This codes for CASSYSGGGNYEQYF.

This clone was seen a few times. The J gene is TRBJ2-7, the V gene TRBV7-9; 8 bases align to TRBD1. V shed 7 bases, J shed 3 bases, and the junction held 8 bases outside the gene matches. The V gene's germline CDR1 is SEHNR and CDR2 FQNEAQ (reference sequence). The CDR3 has 14 residues. The CDR3: CASTSTGVFYEQYF. The CDR3 DNA sequence: TGTGCCAGCACCTCGACAGGGGTCTTCTACGAGCAGTACTTC.

The chain carries TRBV2 and TRBJ2-4; tentatively, D is TRBD1 (5 bases). Germline CDR1 reads SNHLY; CDR2 reads FYNNEI. V lost 6 bases to trimming and J lost 0 bases, with 9 bases between them. The CDR3 is made up of 14 amino acids. For the CDR3, the DNA is TGTGCCAGCAGGGCAGGGCCAGCCAAAAACATTCAGTACTTC. Protein: CASRAGPAKNIQYF.

The chain has TRBV19 and TRBJ2-7; 9 nucleotides match TRBD1. From germline, CDR1 is LNHDA and CDR2 SQIVND (reference sequence). V was clipped by 5 bases and J by 6 bases; unmatched bases: 8. This CDR3 region has 14 residues. CDR3 sequence (DNA): TGTGCCAGTAGTTTCGCGGGACAGGGATTCGAGCAGTACTTC. As protein: CASSFAGQGFEQYF.

On this clone itself: The sample contains more than one DNA sequence encoding this CDR3. The V and J genes are TRBV9 and TRBJ1-5; TRBD1 might be the D (5 bases). Germline CDR1 reads SGDLS; CDR2 reads YYNGEE. Trimming took 0 bases from V and 2 from J, leaving 6 bases between them. CDR3 size: 14 residues. The CDR3 DNA sequence: TGTGCCAGCAGCGTAGGGGGGGGCAATCAGCCCCAGCATTTT. Translated, it gives CASSVGGGNQPQHF.

The count of this clone is one. The CDR3: CASSIVGGGSSYNEQFF. In DNA form, the CDR3 reads TGTGCCAGCAGCATAGTGGGCGGGGGGTCCTCCTACAATGAGCAGTTCTTC. V usage is TRBV7-9 and J usage is TRBJ2-1; 8 nucleotides agree with TRBD2. The V gene's germline CDR1 is SEHNR and CDR2 FQNEAQ (reference sequence). The length of the CDR3 is 17 residues. The junction had 9 bases not matched to a gene; V was cut back by 5 bases and J by 0 bases. Complete variable domain (other parts from reference TRBV7-9 and TRBJ2-1): DTGVSQNPRHKITKRGQNVTFRCDPISEHNRLYWYRQTLGQGPEFLTYFQNEAQLEKSRLLSDRFSAERPKGSFSTLEIQRTEQGDSAMYLCASSIVGGGSSYNEQFFGPGTRLTVL.

The chain joins TRBV10-3 to TRBJ1-5, with D unclear. CDR1 is ENHRY and CDR2 is SYGVKD in the germline V gene. The CDR3 spans 14 residues. Trimming pared 4 bases from V and 6 bases from J, leaving 13 bases between. The CDR3 nucleotides read TGTGCCATCAGTGTAGAACAGCGGGGTCAGCCCCAGCATTTT. Translating it yields CAISVEQRGQPQHF.

This clone was seen more than once but under ten times. The V call is TRBV9, the J call TRBJ2-1, with 9 nucleotides matching TRBD2. The V segment lost 0 bases and the J segment 8 bases; nucleotides outside the gene matches: 6. The V gene's germline CDR1 is SGDLS and CDR2 YYNGEE. The CDR3 runs 15 residues. CDR3 sequence: CASSVVGGRGDEQFF. The CDR3 bases are TGTGCCAGCAGCGTAGTGGGCGGGAGGGGGGATGAGCAGTTCTTC.

V and J are TRBV19 and TRBJ1-1; D is possibly TRBD1 (6 bases). In germline, CDR1 is LNHDA, CDR2 SQIVND (reference sequence). Deletions cut 5 bases from V and 0 bases from J, with 10 bases between. The length of the CDR3 is 14 residues. CDR3 in DNA: TGTGCCAGTAGTGCCCAGGGGATGAACACTGAAGCTTTCTTT. This sequence encodes CASSAQGMNTEAFF. The full variable domain, completed using reference TRBV19 and TRBJ1-1, is DGGITQSPKYLFRKEGQNVTLSCEQNLNHDAMYWYRQDPGQGLRLIYYSQIVNDFQKGDIAEGYSVSREKKESFPLTVTSAQKNPTAFYLCASSAQGMNTEAFFGQGTRLTVV.

This chain joins TRBV6-5 and TRBJ1-5; D call uncertain. Germline V gene lookup returns CDR1 MNHEY and CDR2 SVGAGI. V was clipped by 4 bases and J by 6 bases, with 13 bases between them. This CDR3 comprises 14 residues. This chain's CDR3 is CASSFRVSGQPQHF. As DNA, the CDR3 is TGTGCCAGCAGTTTCAGAGTTTCGGGTCAGCCCCAGCATTTT.

The V and J genes are TRBV9 and TRBJ2-7; possibly TRBD2 for D (5 bases). Germline CDR1 is SGDLS and CDR2 is YYNGEE. The CDR3 sequence is 16 residues long. Trimming stripped 0 bases from V and 0 bases from J, with 13 bases between. Here the CDR3 reads CASSVAPTGLSYEQYF. The CDR3 DNA follows: TGTGCCAGCAGCGTAGCGCCCACCGGACTCTCCTACGAGCAGTACTTC.